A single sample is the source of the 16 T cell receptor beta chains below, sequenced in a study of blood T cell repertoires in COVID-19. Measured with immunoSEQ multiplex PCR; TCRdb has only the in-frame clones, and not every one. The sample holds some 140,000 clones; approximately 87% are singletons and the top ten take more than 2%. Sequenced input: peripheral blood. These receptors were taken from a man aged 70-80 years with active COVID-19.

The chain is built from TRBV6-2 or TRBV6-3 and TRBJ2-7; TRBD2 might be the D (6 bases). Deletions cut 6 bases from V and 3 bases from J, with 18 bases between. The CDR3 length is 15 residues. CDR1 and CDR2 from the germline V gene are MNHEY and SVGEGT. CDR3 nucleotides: TGTGCCAGCAGCCCTGCGAATGCGGGATACTACGAGCAGTACTTC. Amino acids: CASSPANAGYYEQYF.

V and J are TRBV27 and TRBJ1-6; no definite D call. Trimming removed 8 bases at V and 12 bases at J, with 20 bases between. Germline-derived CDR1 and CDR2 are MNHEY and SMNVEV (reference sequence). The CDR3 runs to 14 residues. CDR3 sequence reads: CASRPERPTRPLHF. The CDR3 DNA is TGTGCCAGCCGGCCCGAGAGGCCTACTAGACCCCTCCACTTT.

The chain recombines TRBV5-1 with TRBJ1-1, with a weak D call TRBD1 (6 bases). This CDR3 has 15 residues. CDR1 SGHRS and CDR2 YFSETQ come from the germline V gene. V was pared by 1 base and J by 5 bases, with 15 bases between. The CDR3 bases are TGCGCCAGCAGCTTGAGATCGGGGGGCTGGACTGAAGCTTTCTTT. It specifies CASSLRSGGWTEAFF.

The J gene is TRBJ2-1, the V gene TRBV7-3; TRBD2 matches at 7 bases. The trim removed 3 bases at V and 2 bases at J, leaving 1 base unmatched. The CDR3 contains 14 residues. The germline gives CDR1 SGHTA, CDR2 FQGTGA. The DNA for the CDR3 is TGTGCCAGCAGCTTTGGGACTACCTACAATGAGCAGTTCTTC. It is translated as CASSFGTTYNEQFF. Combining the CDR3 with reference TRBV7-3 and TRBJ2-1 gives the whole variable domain GAGVSQTPSNKVTEKGKYVELRCDPISGHTALYWYRQSLGQGPEFLIYFQGTGAADDSGLPNDRFFAVRPEGSVSTLKIQRTERGDSAVYLCASSFGTTYNEQFFGPGTRLTVL.

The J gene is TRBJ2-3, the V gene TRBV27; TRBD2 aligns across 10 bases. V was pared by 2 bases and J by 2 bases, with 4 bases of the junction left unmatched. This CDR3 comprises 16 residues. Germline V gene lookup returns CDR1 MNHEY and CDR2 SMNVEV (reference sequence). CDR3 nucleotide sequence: TGTGCCAGCAGTTTACAGGGACTAGCGATCACAGATACGCAGTATTTT. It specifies CASSLQGLAITDTQYF.

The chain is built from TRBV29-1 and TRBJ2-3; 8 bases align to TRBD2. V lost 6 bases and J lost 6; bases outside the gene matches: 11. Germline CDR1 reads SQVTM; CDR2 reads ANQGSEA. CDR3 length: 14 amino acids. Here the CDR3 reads CSVNPSGSRDTQYF. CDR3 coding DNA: TGCAGCGTGAACCCCAGCGGGAGCCGTGATACGCAGTATTTT.

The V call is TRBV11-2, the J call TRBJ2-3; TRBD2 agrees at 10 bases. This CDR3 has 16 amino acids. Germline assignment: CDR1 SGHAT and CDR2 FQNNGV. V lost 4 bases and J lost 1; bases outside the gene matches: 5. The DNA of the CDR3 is TGTGCCAGCAGCTCGAGCGGGAGGGCCGGCACAGATACGCAGTATTTT. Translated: CASSSSGRAGTDTQYF.

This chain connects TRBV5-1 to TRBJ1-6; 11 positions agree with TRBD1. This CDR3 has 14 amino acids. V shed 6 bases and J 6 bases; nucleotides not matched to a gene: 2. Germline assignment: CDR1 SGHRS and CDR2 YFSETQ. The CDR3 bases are TGCGCCAGCACCGGACAGGGGGCTAATTCACCCCTCCACTTT. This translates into CASTGQGANSPLHF.

The CDR3 DNA is TGTGCCAGCAGCTTGGTTCTAGCGGGAGACACCGGGGAGCTGTTTTTT. Its protein product is CASSLVLAGDTGELFF. This rearrangement joins TRBV5-6 to TRBJ2-2; 10 positions agree with TRBD2. Germline CDR1 reads SGHDT; CDR2 reads YYEEEE. The CDR3 runs to 16 residues. V trimming: 0 bases; J trimming: 3 bases; junction bases outside the gene matches: 2.

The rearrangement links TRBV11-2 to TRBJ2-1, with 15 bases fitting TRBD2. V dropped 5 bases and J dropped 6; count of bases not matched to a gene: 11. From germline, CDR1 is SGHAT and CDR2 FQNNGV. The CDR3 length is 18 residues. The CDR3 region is CASSLTGLAGGRRNEQFF. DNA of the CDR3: TGTGCCAGCAGCCTAACGGGACTAGCGGGAGGTAGGCGCAATGAGCAGTTCTTC.

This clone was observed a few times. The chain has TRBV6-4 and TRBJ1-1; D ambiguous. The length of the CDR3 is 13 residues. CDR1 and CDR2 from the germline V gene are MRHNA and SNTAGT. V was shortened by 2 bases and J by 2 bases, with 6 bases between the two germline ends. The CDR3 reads CASSDQFNTEAFF. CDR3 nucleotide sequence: TGTGCCAGCAGTGACCAGTTTAACACTGAAGCTTTCTTT.

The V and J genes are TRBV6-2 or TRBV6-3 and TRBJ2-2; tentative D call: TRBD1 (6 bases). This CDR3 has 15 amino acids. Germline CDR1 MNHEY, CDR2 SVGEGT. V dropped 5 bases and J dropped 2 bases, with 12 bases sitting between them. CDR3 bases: TGTGCCAGCAGTCTCGGACAGTTAAACACCGGGGAGCTGTTTTTT. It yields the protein CASSLGQLNTGELFF.

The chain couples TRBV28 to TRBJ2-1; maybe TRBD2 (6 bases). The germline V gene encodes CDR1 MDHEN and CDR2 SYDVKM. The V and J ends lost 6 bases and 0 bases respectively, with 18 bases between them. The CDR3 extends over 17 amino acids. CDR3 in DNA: TGTGCCAGCAGCTCCCTCGGCGGGACGAGCTCCTACAATGAGCAGTTCTTC. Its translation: CASSSLGGTSSYNEQFF.

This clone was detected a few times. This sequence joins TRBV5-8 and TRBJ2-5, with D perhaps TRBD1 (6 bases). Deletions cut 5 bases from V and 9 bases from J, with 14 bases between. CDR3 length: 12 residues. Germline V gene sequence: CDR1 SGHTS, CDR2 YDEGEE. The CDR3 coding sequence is TGTGCCAGCAGAAGACAGGACGTGGCCCAGTACTTC. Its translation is CASRRQDVAQYF.

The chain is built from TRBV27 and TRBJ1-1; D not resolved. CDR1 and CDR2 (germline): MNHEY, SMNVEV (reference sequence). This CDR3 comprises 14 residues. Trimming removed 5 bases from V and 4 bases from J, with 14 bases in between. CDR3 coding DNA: TGTGCCAGCAGTCTAGGTATCGGGAGCACTGAAGCTTTCTTT. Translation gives CASSLGIGSTEAFF.

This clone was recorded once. The CDR3 loop reads CASSLGTEDIQYF. CDR3 DNA sequence: TGCGCCAGCAGCTTGGGGACTGAGGACATTCAGTACTTC. The chain couples TRBV5-1 to TRBJ2-4, with a tentative D call TRBD2 (5 bases). Per the germline V gene, CDR1 is SGHRS and CDR2 is YFSETQ. The CDR3 is 13 residues long. V was cut by 0 bases and J by 8 bases, with 9 bases left in between.